Following are 19 T cell receptor beta chains from one sample sequenced in a study of CD8 T cells in ankylosing spondylitis. Each CDR3 protein is one row after TCRdb ran MiXCR on the 5' RACE reads. Of 45,000 to 60,000 distinct CDR3 sequences listed, 7.4% were seen once; the top ten hold around 8.5%. The sequencing sample was made of blood, either unsorted or a sorted T cell fraction (not recorded which). Receptors were obtained from a female donor with ankylosing spondylitis or in good health (not recorded which).

Ten or more counts support this clonotype. The V gene is TRBV7-2, the J gene TRBJ1-6, with 11 bases lining up with TRBD1. This CDR3 region has 15 residues. Per the germline V gene, CDR1 is SGHTA and CDR2 is FQGNSA. With V trimmed by 5 bases and J by 6 bases, 3 bases remained unmatched. The CDR3 sequence is CASSRGTGGNSPLHF. Written as DNA, the CDR3 is TGTGCCAGCAGCCGAGGGACAGGGGGTAATTCACCCCTCCACTTT.

There are many counts of this clonotype. The chain combines TRBV15 with TRBJ1-2; possibly TRBD1 for D (5 bases). The CDR3 spans 14 residues. Trimming removed 4 bases at V and 8 bases at J, with 17 bases between. Germline-derived CDR1 and CDR2 are LNHNV and YYDKDF (reference sequence). The CDR3 loop reads CATSTSRGSYGYTF. CDR3 DNA sequence: TGTGCCACCAGCACCTCACGGGGGAGCTACGGCTACACCTTC.

This clonotype was picked up many times. The chain recombines TRBV20-1 with TRBJ1-3; weak D call: TRBD1 (6 bases). CDR3 size: 14 residues. Germline V CDR1 and CDR2: DFQATT, SNEGSKA (reference sequence). Trimming cost V 3 bases and J 1 base, with 10 bases left between them. The CDR3 loop is CSASEGGSGNTIYF. The CDR3 coding sequence is TGCAGTGCTAGCGAAGGGGGGTCTGGAAACACCATATATTTT.

This clonotype was picked up many times. The chain is built from TRBV5-1 and TRBJ2-7; TRBD1 aligns across 7 bases. The V gene end was trimmed by 3 bases and the J gene end by 3 bases; junction bases not matched to a gene: 9. Germline CDR1 and CDR2: SGHRS and YFSETQ. The CDR3 is made up of 15 amino acids. The CDR3 DNA is TGCGCCAGCAGCTGGGGACAGATTGGACTCTACGAGCAGTACTTC. Translated: CASSWGQIGLYEQYF. The full variable domain, with the rest looked up from reference TRBV5-1 and TRBJ2-7, is KAGVTQTPRYLIKTRGQQVTLSCSPISGHRSVSWYQQTPGQGLQFLFEYFSETQRNKGNFPGRFSGRQFSNSRSEMNVSTLELGDSALYLCASSWGQIGLYEQYFGPGTRLTVT.

CDR3 in amino acids: CASKSGDTEAFF. As DNA, the CDR3 is TGCGCCAGCAAGTCGGGAGACACTGAAGCTTTCTTT. V usage is TRBV5-1 and J usage is TRBJ1-1, with D uncertain. Germline values: CDR1 SGHRS, CDR2 YFSETQ. The ends were cut back, 6 bases at V and 3 bases at J, with 9 bases in the middle. The CDR3 sequence is 12 residues long.

This clonotype was detected many times. The chain recombines TRBV7-6 with TRBJ1-5, with D maybe TRBD1 (5 bases). The V gene lost 3 bases and the J gene lost 6 bases, with 12 bases spanning the gap. The CDR3 covers 14 residues. Looked up from germline, CDR1 is SGHVS and CDR2 is FNYEAQ. In nucleotides, the CDR3 is TGTGCCAGCAGCTTCTCCGGGGGAGGTCAGCCCCAGCATTTT. It encodes CASSFSGGGQPQHF. Full variable domain (missing parts from reference TRBV7-6 and TRBJ1-5): GAGVSQSPRYKVTKRGQDVALRCDPISGHVSLYWYRQALGQGPEFLTYFNYEAQQDKSGLPNDRFSAERPEGSISTLTIQRTEQRDSAMYRCASSFSGGGQPQHFGDGTRLSIL.

This clonotype was seen repeatedly, ten times or more. The chain joins TRBV29-1 to TRBJ1-1; D gene unclear. Looked up from germline, CDR1 is SQVTM and CDR2 is ANQGSEA. V lost 4 bases and J lost 1, with 4 bases in between. The CDR3 has 11 amino acids. The CDR3 sequence: CSVGRNTEAFF. The CDR3, as DNA: TGCAGCGTTGGACGGAACACTGAAGCTTTCTTT.

The V gene is TRBV19, the J gene TRBJ1-1; D ambiguous. Trimming shortened V by 8 bases and J by 4 bases, and 14 bases separated the two germline ends. The germline CDR1 and CDR2 sequences are LNHDA and SQIVND (reference sequence). The CDR3 is 13 amino acids. The CDR3 nucleotides are TGTGCCAGTCGGAACCAGAGGACCACTGAAGCTTTCTTT. Its protein is CASRNQRTTEAFF.

This clonotype was picked up many times. This chain uses TRBV4-2 with TRBJ2-1; D unresolved. V dropped 2 bases and J dropped 0 bases, with 11 bases sitting between them. The germline gives CDR1 LGHNA, CDR2 YNFKEQ. This CDR3 is 16 amino acids long. This CDR3 reads CASSQTSLSSYNEQFF. CDR3 DNA sequence: TGTGCCAGCAGCCAAACTTCCCTGAGCTCCTACAATGAGCAGTTCTTC.

There are many counts of this clonotype. This rearrangement joins TRBV7-9 to TRBJ2-2; D is undetermined. The CDR3 consists of 14 residues. The V gene lost 4 bases and the J gene lost 6 bases, with 12 bases spanning the gap. Per the germline V gene, CDR1 is SEHNR and CDR2 is FQNEAQ (reference sequence). The CDR3 loop reads CASSSQKGSGELFF. The CDR3 nucleotides are TGTGCCAGCAGCTCCCAAAAGGGTTCCGGGGAGCTGTTTTTT.

This clonotype came up many times. The chain recombines TRBV11-2 with TRBJ2-3, with D perhaps matching TRBD2 (5 bases). Trimming cost V 3 bases and J 11 bases, with 12 bases left between them. Germline V gene sequence: CDR1 SGHAT, CDR2 FQNNGV. The CDR3 is made up of 12 amino acids. The CDR3 DNA sequence: TGTGCCAGCAGCTTCGGGCTAGCAATGCAGTATTTT. Translation: CASSFGLAMQYF.

This clonotype has a count of ten or more. The V and J genes are TRBV20-1 and TRBJ1-2; perhaps TRBD1 as D (5 bases). Germline V gene sequence: CDR1 DFQATT, CDR2 SNEGSKA (reference sequence). V was trimmed by 0 bases and J by 5 bases, leaving 22 bases between them. The CDR3 is 17 residues long. The CDR3 coding sequence is TGCAGTGCTAGAGAAGAGCCAGCAGCAGGGATGGAGTATGGCTACACCTTC. This translates into CSAREEPAAGMEYGYTF.

This clonotype was recorded many times. This chain connects TRBV4-3 to TRBJ1-3; D is unclear. The CDR3 sequence is 16 residues long. V dropped 0 bases and J dropped 0 bases, with 9 bases sitting between them. The germline V gene encodes CDR1 LGHNA and CDR2 YSLEER. CDR3 protein: CASSQDQGISGNTIYF. The CDR3 nucleotides are TGCGCCAGCAGCCAAGACCAAGGGATCTCTGGAAACACCATATATTTT.

This clonotype has at least ten counts. This chain connects TRBV28 to TRBJ2-2, with unresolved D. This CDR3 spans 16 amino acids. CDR1 is MDHEN and CDR2 is SYDVKM in the germline V gene. V was clipped by 3 bases and J by 2 bases, with 13 bases between them. CDR3 protein: CASSFRLGINTGELFF. The CDR3 bases are TGTGCCAGCAGTTTTAGATTGGGCATAAACACCGGGGAGCTGTTTTTT.

The chain employs TRBV29-1 and TRBJ2-7; D is ambiguous. Trimming pared 4 bases from V and 7 bases from J, leaving 8 bases between. This CDR3 has 10 residues. The germline gives CDR1 SQVTM, CDR2 ANQGSEA. Here the CDR3 reads CSVVAEEQYF. In nucleotides, the CDR3 is TGCAGCGTTGTGGCGGAGGAGCAGTACTTC.

This clonotype was seen at least ten times. The chain employs TRBV6-6 and TRBJ1-5, with D unclear. Trimming cost V 6 bases and J 4 bases, with 10 bases left between them. The CDR3 is 13 amino acids. Germline CDR1 and CDR2: MNHNY and SVGAGI (reference sequence). The CDR3 DNA follows: TGTGCCAGCAGCCTTGCACTGAATCAGCCCCAGCATTTT. This codes for CASSLALNQPQHF.

In its sample, this clonotype was seen many times. Here the CDR3 DNA reads TGTGCCAGCAGCTTGGGGAGAGACAGGGGAGGTTACGAGCAGTACTTC. Its protein product is CASSLGRDRGGYEQYF. The chain is built from TRBV5-5 and TRBJ2-7; TRBD1 matches 8 bases. Germline V gene lookup returns CDR1 SGHKS and CDR2 YYEKEE (reference sequence). The V and J ends lost 0 bases and 4 bases, in that order; junction bases with no gene match: 9. The CDR3 runs 16 residues.

This clonotype was seen many times. This sequence joins TRBV5-1 and TRBJ2-5; 7 nucleotides match TRBD1. CDR1 is SGHRS and CDR2 is YFSETQ in the germline V gene. V lost 1 base to trimming and J lost 4 bases; unmatched junction nucleotides: 1. The CDR3 covers 13 residues. The CDR3 DNA follows: TGCGCCAGCAGCTTGAGGACAGGAGAGACCCAGTACTTC. It specifies CASSLRTGETQYF.

This clonotype was found many times. V is TRBV28 and J is TRBJ2-2; D is ambiguous. Looked up from germline, CDR1 is MDHEN and CDR2 is SYDVKM. The CDR3 extends over 13 amino acids. V lost 4 bases and J lost 6, with 9 bases in between. The CDR3: CASSSYSAGELFF. The DNA of the CDR3 is TGTGCCAGCAGTTCCTATAGTGCCGGGGAGCTGTTTTTT.